These 9 T cell receptor beta chains originate from one sample sequenced in a study of shared clonotypes between healthy human individuals. CD8 cells regarded as naive lacked CD45RO, were positively chosen for CCR7, and omitted terminally differentiated effector memory CD45RA+ cells. Sequencing used immunoSEQ multiplex PCR; TCRdb keeps in-frame clones, though not all of them. Of more than 600,000 clones in the sample, roughly 94% are singletons; the top ten hold 24%. The sequencing input was naive CD8+ T cells sorted from blood. The receptors were gathered from a man younger than 45 in good health.

The rearrangement links TRBV28 to TRBJ2-5; a weak D match, TRBD1 (6 bases). Per the germline V gene, CDR1 is MDHEN and CDR2 is SYDVKM. Trimming shortened V by 7 bases and J by 2 bases, and 11 bases separated the two germline ends. The CDR3 loop spans 13 amino acids. CDR3 sequence: CASTTGQQETQYF. CDR3 nucleotides: TGTGCCAGCACCACCGGACAGCAAGAGACCCAGTACTTC.

The gene calls are TRBV9 and TRBJ2-3; 7 bases are a match to TRBD2. V gave up 4 bases and J gave up 0 bases; unmatched junction bases: 8. The CDR3 length is 16 residues. CDR1 and CDR2 (germline): SGDLS, YYNGEE. DNA of the CDR3: TGTGCCAGCAGCCCCCGAATTAGCGGGAGCACAGATACGCAGTATTTT. It is translated as CASSPRISGSTDTQYF.

The V gene is TRBV28, the J gene TRBJ1-4; no reliable D call. Germline CDR1 reads MDHEN; CDR2 reads SYDVKM. V was cut by 1 base and J by 5 bases, with 8 bases left in between. The CDR3 is made up of 14 amino acids. CDR3 residues: CASSLSPKNEKLFF. The CDR3, as DNA: TGTGCCAGCAGTTTATCCCCTAAAAATGAAAAACTGTTTTTT.

The J gene is TRBJ2-3, the V gene TRBV29-1, with D hard to call. Germline CDR1 is SQVTM and CDR2 is ANQGSEA. Trimming cost V 3 bases and J 4 bases, with 14 bases left between them. The CDR3 loop spans 14 amino acids. The DNA for the CDR3 is TGCAGCGTTGAGGTCCGGTTAAGTTCAGATACGCAGTATTTT. This encodes CSVEVRLSSDTQYF.

The V call is TRBV19, the J call TRBJ2-2, with 8 bases identical to TRBD2. CDR1 and CDR2 (germline): LNHDA, SQIVND (reference sequence). The CDR3 consists of 16 residues. Germline trimming cut 0 bases from V and 8 bases from J; bases unmatched to any gene: 8. CDR3 DNA: TGTGCCAGTAGTATAGATACGGGAGGGCCGGAGGGGGAGCTGTTTTTT. Protein product: CASSIDTGGPEGELFF. Full variable domain (rest looked up from reference TRBV19 and TRBJ2-2): DGGITQSPKYLFRKEGQNVTLSCEQNLNHDAMYWYRQDPGQGLRLIYYSQIVNDFQKGDIAEGYSVSREKKESFPLTVTSAQKNPTAFYLCASSIDTGGPEGELFFGEGSRLTVL.

This clone has just a few counts. The V call is TRBV25-1, the J call TRBJ2-7; 7 nucleotides align to TRBD2. With V trimmed by 4 bases and J by 3 bases, 15 bases remained unmatched. Germline V gene lookup returns CDR1 MGHDK and CDR2 SYGVNS. The CDR3 has 17 amino acids. CDR3 sequence reads: CASSGPKGGDPGYEQYF. CDR3 nucleotide sequence: TGTGCCAGCAGTGGCCCCAAGGGAGGGGATCCCGGCTACGAGCAGTACTTC.

The chain is built from TRBV7-9 and TRBJ1-1, with unresolved D. V dropped 5 bases and J dropped 12 bases, with 19 bases sitting between them. Germline V gene sequence: CDR1 SEHNR, CDR2 FQNEAQ (reference sequence). The CDR3 runs 13 residues. CDR3 amino acids: CASSPPDHFKTFF. CDR3 bases: TGTGCCAGCAGCCCACCCGACCACTTTAAAACTTTCTTT.

This rearrangement joins TRBV15 to TRBJ2-5; D might be TRBD1 or TRBD2, each matching 6 bases. Trimming cost V 5 bases and J 5 bases, with 18 bases left between them. Per germline, CDR1 LNHNV and CDR2 YYDKDF (reference sequence). The length of the CDR3 is 15 residues. This CDR3 reads CATSPTGGGTETQYF. The DNA for the CDR3 is TGTGCCACCAGCCCCACCGGAGGGGGGACGGAGACCCAGTACTTC. The entire variable domain, with the rest obtained from reference TRBV15 and TRBJ2-5, is as follows: DAMVIQNPRYQVTQFGKPVTLSCSQTLNHNVMYWYQQKSSQAPKLLFHYYDKDFNNEADTPDNFQSRRPNTSFCFLDIRSPGLGDTAMYLCATSPTGGGTETQYFGPGTRLLVL.

V gene TRBV10-2 combines with J gene TRBJ2-1; TRBD1 might be the D (5 bases). The V and J ends lost 2 bases and 14 bases respectively, with 10 bases between them. Germline V gene data show CDR1 as WSHSY and CDR2 as SAAADI. CDR3 size: 11 residues. The CDR3 reads CASSEGAEEFF. The DNA of the CDR3 is TGCGCCAGCAGTGAGGGGGCGGAAGAGTTCTTC.